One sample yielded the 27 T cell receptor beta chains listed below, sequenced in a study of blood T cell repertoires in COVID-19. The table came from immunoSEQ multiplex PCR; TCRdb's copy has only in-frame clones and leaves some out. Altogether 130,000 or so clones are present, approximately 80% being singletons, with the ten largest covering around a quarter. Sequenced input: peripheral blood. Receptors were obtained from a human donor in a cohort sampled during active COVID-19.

The CDR3 protein is CASSLVRTYEQYF. The CDR3 coding sequence is TGTGCCAGCAGCTTGGTTCGGACTTACGAGCAGTACTTC. This chain joins TRBV5-8 and TRBJ2-7; TRBD2 might be the D (5 bases). Germline values: CDR1 SGHTS, CDR2 YDEGEE. V was shortened by 0 bases and J by 4 bases, with 8 bases between the two germline ends. The CDR3 runs to 13 residues.

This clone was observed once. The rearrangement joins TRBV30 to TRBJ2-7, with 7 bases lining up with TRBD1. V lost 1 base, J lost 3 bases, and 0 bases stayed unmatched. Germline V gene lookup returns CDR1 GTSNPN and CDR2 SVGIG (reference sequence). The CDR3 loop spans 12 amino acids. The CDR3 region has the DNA TGTGCCTGGAGTGGACAGGGCTACGAGCAGTACTTC. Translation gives CAWSGQGYEQYF.

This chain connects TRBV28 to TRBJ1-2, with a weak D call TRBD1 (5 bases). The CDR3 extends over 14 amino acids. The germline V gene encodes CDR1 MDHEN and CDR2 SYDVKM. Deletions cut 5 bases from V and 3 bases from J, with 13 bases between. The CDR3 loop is CASSPRGGYYGYTF. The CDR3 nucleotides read TGTGCCAGCAGTCCCCGGGGGGGGTACTATGGCTACACCTTC.

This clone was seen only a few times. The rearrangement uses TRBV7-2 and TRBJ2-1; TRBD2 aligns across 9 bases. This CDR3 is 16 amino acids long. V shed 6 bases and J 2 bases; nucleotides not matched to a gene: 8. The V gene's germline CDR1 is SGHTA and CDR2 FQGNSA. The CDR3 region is CASRRLAGETYNEQFF. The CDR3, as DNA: TGTGCCAGCAGGCGATTAGCGGGAGAGACCTACAATGAGCAGTTCTTC.

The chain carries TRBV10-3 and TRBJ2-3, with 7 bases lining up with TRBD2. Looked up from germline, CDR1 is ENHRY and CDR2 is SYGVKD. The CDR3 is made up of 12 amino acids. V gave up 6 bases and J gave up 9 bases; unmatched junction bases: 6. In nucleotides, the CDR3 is TGTGCCATCAGCGAGACTAGCATGACGCAGTATTTT. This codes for CAISETSMTQYF.

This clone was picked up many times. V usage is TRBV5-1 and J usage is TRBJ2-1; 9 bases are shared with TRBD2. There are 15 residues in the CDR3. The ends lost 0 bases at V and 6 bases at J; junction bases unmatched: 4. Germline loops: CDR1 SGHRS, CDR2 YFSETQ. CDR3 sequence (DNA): TGCGCCAGCAGCTTGGATAGCGGGGGACTCAATGAGCAGTTCTTC. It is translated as CASSLDSGGLNEQFF.

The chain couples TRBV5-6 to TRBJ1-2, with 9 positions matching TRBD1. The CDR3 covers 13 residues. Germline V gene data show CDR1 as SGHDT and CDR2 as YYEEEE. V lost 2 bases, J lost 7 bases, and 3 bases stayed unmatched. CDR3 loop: CASSFGQGFGYTF. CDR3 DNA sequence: TGTGCCAGCAGCTTCGGACAGGGGTTTGGCTACACCTTC.

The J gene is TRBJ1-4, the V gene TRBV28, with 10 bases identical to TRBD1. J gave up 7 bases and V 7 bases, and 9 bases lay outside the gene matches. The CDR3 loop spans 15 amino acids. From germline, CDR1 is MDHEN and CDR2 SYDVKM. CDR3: CASTTPGTGAEKLFF. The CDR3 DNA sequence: TGTGCCAGCACCACCCCCGGGACAGGGGCTGAAAAACTGTTTTTT.

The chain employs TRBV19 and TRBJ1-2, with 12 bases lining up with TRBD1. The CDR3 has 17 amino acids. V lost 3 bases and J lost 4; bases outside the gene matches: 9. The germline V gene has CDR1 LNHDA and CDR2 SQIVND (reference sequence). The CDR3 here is CASSMGTGGEPIYGYTF. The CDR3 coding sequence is TGTGCCAGTAGTATGGGGACAGGGGGCGAGCCCATCTATGGCTACACCTTC.

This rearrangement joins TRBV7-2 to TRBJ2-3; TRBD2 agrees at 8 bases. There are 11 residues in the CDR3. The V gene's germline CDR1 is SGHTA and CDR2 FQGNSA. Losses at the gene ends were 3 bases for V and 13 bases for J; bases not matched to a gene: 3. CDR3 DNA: TGTGCCAGCAGCTTGGGTAGCGGGGAGTATTTT. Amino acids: CASSLGSGEYF. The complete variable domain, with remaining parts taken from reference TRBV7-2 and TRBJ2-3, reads GAGVSQSPSNKVTEKGKDVELRCDPISGHTALYWYRQSLGQGLEFLIYFQGNSAPDKSGLPSDRFSAERTGGSVSTLTIQRTQQEDSAVYLCASSLGSGEYFGPGTRLTVL.

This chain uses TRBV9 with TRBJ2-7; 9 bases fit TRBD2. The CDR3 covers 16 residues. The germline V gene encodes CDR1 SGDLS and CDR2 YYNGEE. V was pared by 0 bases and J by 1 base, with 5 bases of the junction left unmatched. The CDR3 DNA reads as TGTGCCAGCAGCGTAGGACTAGCGGAGCCTTCCTACGAGCAGTACTTC. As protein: CASSVGLAEPSYEQYF.

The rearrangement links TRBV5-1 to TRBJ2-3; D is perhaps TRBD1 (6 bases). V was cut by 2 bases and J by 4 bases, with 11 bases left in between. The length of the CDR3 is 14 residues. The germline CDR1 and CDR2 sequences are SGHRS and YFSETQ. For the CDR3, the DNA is TGCGCCAGCAGCTTTAGTGGGGGCCCAGATACGCAGTATTTT. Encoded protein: CASSFSGGPDTQYF. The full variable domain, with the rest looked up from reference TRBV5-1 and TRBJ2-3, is KAGVTQTPRYLIKTRGQQVTLSCSPISGHRSVSWYQQTPGQGLQFLFEYFSETQRNKGNFPGRFSGRQFSNSRSEMNVSTLELGDSALYLCASSFSGGPDTQYFGPGTRLTVL.

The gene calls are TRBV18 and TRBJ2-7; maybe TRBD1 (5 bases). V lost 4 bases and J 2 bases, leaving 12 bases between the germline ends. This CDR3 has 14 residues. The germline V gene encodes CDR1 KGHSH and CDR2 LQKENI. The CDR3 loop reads CASSRRDRAYEQYF. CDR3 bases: TGTGCCAGCTCACGGCGAGACAGAGCCTACGAGCAGTACTTC. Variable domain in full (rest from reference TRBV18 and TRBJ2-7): NAGVMQNPRHLVRRRGQEARLRCSPMKGHSHVYWYRQLPEEGLKFMVYLQKENIIDESGMPKERFSAEFPKEGPSILRIQQVVRGDSAAYFCASSRRDRAYEQYFGPGTRLTVT.

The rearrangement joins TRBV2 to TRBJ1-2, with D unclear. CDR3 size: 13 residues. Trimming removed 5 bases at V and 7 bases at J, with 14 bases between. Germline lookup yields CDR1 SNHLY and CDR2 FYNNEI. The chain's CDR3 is CASSLRVRVGYTF. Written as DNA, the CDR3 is TGTGCCAGCAGTCTAAGGGTGCGGGTTGGCTACACCTTC.

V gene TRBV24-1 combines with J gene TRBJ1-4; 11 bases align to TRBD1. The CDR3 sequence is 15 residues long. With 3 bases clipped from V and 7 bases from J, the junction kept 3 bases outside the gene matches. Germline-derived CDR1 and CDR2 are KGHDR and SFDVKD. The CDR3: CATSDRTGGIEKLFF. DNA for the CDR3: TGTGCCACCAGTGATCGGACAGGGGGCATTGAAAAACTGTTTTTT.

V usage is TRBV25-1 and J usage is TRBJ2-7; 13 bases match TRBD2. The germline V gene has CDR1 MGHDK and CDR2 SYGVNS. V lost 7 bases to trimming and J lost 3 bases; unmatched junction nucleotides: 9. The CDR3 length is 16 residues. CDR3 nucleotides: TGTGCCAGCACCCTATCCAGGACTAGCGGGAGCTACGAGCAGTACTTC. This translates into CASTLSRTSGSYEQYF.

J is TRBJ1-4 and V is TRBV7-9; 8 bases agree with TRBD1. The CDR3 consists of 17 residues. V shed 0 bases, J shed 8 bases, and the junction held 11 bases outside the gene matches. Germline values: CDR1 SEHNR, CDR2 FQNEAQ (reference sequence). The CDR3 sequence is CASSLALPRTGREKLFF. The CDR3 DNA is TGTGCCAGCAGCTTAGCGTTGCCCCGGACAGGGAGGGAAAAACTGTTTTTT.

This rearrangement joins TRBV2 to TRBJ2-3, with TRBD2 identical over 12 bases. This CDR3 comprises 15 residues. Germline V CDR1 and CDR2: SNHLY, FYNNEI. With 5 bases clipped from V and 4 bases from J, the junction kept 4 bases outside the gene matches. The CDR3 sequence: CASSILAGGSDTQYF. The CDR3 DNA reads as TGTGCCAGCAGTATACTAGCGGGGGGATCAGATACGCAGTATTTT.

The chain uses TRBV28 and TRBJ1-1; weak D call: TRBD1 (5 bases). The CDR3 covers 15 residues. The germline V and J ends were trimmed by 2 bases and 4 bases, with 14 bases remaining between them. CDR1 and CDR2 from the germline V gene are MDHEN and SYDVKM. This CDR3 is CASSLRGGGITEAFF. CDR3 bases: TGTGCCAGCAGTTTAAGGGGCGGGGGTATCACTGAAGCTTTCTTT.

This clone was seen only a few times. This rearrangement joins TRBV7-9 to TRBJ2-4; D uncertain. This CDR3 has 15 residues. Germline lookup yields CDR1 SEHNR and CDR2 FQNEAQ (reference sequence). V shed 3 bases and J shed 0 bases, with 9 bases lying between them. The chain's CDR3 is CASSLRGEAKNIQYF. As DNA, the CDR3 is TGTGCCAGCAGCTTGAGAGGCGAAGCCAAAAACATTCAGTACTTC.

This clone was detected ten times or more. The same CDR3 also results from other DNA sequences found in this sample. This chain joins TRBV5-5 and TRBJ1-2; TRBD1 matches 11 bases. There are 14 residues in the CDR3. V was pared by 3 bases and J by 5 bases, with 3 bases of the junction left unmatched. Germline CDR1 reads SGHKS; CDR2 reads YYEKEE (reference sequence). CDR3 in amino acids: CASSWGQGVYGYTF. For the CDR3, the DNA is TGTGCCAGCAGCTGGGGACAGGGGGTATATGGCTACACCTTC.

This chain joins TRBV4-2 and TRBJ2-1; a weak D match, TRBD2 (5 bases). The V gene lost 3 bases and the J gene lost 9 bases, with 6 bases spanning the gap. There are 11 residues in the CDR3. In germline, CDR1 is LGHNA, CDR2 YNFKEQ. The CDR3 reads CASSQSGEQFF. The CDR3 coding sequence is TGTGCCAGCAGCCAGAGCGGTGAGCAGTTCTTC.

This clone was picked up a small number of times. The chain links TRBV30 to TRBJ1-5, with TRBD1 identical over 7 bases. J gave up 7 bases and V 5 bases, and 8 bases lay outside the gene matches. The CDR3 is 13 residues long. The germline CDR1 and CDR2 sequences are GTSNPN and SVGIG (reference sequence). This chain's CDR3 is CAWDRAQGQPQHF. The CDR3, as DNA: TGTGCCTGGGACAGGGCCCAGGGGCAGCCCCAGCATTTT.

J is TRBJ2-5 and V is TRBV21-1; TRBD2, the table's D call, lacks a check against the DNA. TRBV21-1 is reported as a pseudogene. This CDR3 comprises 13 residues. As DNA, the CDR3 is TGTGCCAGCAGCATCCGTTCCCAAGAGACCCAGTACTTC. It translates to CASSIRSQETQYF.

CDR3 residues: CAWQGDGNQPQHF. The CDR3 DNA follows: TGTGCCTGGCAGGGTGACGGCAATCAGCCCCAGCATTTT. This rearrangement joins TRBV30 to TRBJ1-5; D may be TRBD1 (5 bases). V shed 5 bases and J shed 2 bases, with 10 bases lying between them. This CDR3 contains 13 residues. Germline-derived CDR1 and CDR2 are GTSNPN and SVGIG (reference sequence).

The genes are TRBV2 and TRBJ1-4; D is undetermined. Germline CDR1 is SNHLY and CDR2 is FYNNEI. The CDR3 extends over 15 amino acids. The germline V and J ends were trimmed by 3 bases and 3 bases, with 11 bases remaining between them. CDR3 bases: TGTGCCAGCAGTGATTTCGGGAGGGCTAATGAAAAACTGTTTTTT. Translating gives CASSDFGRANEKLFF.

The CDR3 bases are TGTGCCAGCAGCTTGCCAGGGGCCTACGAGCAGTACTTC. Translating it yields CASSLPGAYEQYF. The V gene is TRBV5-5, the J gene TRBJ2-7; possible D gene TRBD1, 6 bases. Germline V gene lookup returns CDR1 SGHKS and CDR2 YYEKEE (reference sequence). V was trimmed by 1 base and J by 2 bases, leaving 7 bases between them. This CDR3 is 13 amino acids long.